The 28 T cell receptor beta chains in this list originate from one sample, sequenced in a study of T cell responses to AZD1222 COVID-19 vaccine. The method was immunoSEQ multiplex PCR; TCRdb's version includes in-frame clones alone and lacks a portion of them. The sample carries 110,000 to 150,000 clones, approximately 90% recorded once. The sequencing here drew on peripheral blood, taken on day 0 of AZD1222 vaccination. The receptors were sampled from an adult in good health.

This chain's CDR3 is CASRTPTNYGYTF. The DNA for the CDR3 is TGTGCCAGCAGGACACCCACTAACTATGGCTACACCTTC. The rearrangement links TRBV28 to TRBJ1-2; D unclear. CDR3 size: 13 residues. Germline V gene lookup returns CDR1 MDHEN and CDR2 SYDVKM. V lost 6 bases and J 0 bases, leaving 8 bases between the germline ends.

The rearrangement links TRBV11-3 to TRBJ2-3; TRBD2 aligns across 11 bases. The CDR3 extends over 16 amino acids. Germline CDR1 SGHNT, CDR2 YENEEA. The trim removed 5 bases at V and 0 bases at J, leaving 4 bases unmatched. The CDR3 reads CASSVGLADSTDTQYF. The CDR3 DNA is TGTGCCAGCAGCGTGGGACTAGCGGATAGCACAGATACGCAGTATTTT.

The rearrangement links TRBV5-4 to TRBJ2-6; TRBD1 is a possible D gene (6 bases). The length of the CDR3 is 16 residues. Germline assignment: CDR1 SGHNT and CDR2 YYREEE (reference sequence). V was clipped by 3 bases and J by 1 base, with 11 bases between them. The CDR3 loop is CASSSTRGSGANVLTF. CDR3 sequence (DNA): TGTGCCAGCAGCTCCACCAGGGGTTCTGGGGCCAACGTCCTGACTTTC.

The chain couples TRBV3-1 (or the pseudogene TRBV3-2) to TRBJ2-1; TRBD1 matches at 7 bases. The CDR3 is 15 residues long. The V gene end was trimmed by 4 bases and the J gene end by 5 bases; junction bases not matched to a gene: 8. Germline V gives CDR1 LGHDT, CDR2 YNNKEL (reference sequence). The CDR3 nucleotides read TGTGCCAGCAGCCTATTCCGGGACAGAAACAATGAGCAGTTCTTC. This encodes CASSLFRDRNNEQFF.

This clone has only a few counts. The rearrangement joins TRBV28 to TRBJ1-5, with D perhaps TRBD1 (5 bases). V shed 7 bases and J shed 4 bases, with 23 bases lying between them. In germline, CDR1 is MDHEN, CDR2 SYDVKM. The CDR3 extends over 17 amino acids. This chain's CDR3 is CASTLGGFEGVNQPQHF. In DNA form, the CDR3 reads TGTGCCAGCACCCTGGGAGGGTTTGAAGGGGTGAATCAGCCCCAGCATTTT.

This clone came up once. CDR3 in DNA: TGTGCCAGCAGTTTATCGGGGGGCAATCAGCCCCAGCATTTT. It yields the protein CASSLSGGNQPQHF. The chain couples TRBV27 to TRBJ1-5; tentatively, D is TRBD1 (5 bases). Trimming left V 0 bases short and J 2 bases short, with 5 bases between. In germline, CDR1 is MNHEY, CDR2 SMNVEV (reference sequence). The length of the CDR3 is 14 residues.

The gene calls are TRBV18 and TRBJ1-3; D not resolved. V shed 3 bases and J shed 2 bases, with 11 bases lying between them. The CDR3 has 15 amino acids. CDR1 is KGHSH, CDR2 LQKENI, per germline. The CDR3 protein is CASSPSSGAGNTIYF. The CDR3 region has the DNA TGTGCCAGCTCACCTTCCTCAGGCGCTGGAAACACCATATATTTT.

V gene TRBV19 combines with J gene TRBJ2-1; 9 bases are a match to TRBD2. CDR3 size: 15 residues. V was clipped by 7 bases and J by 5 bases; unmatched bases: 9. CDR1 and CDR2 (germline): LNHDA, SQIVND (reference sequence). This chain's CDR3 is CASTPLAGLHNEQFF. CDR3 DNA: TGTGCCAGTACCCCGCTAGCGGGGTTGCACAATGAGCAGTTCTTC.

The rearrangement joins TRBV24-1 to TRBJ2-2, with 9 bases matching TRBD2. The CDR3 runs 13 residues. The junction had 2 bases not matched to a gene; V was cut back by 7 bases and J by 6 bases. The germline V gene has CDR1 KGHDR and CDR2 SFDVKD. CDR3 nucleotides: TGTGCCACCAGCCCTAGCGGGGCCGGGGAGCTGTTTTTT. As protein: CATSPSGAGELFF.

The chain joins TRBV6-5 to TRBJ1-2; no firm D call. This CDR3 has 14 amino acids. V lost 4 bases, J lost 5 bases, and 14 bases lay in between. In germline, CDR1 is MNHEY, CDR2 SVGAGI. This CDR3 is CASSFQIKGYGYTF. CDR3 coding DNA: TGTGCCAGCAGTTTCCAGATAAAGGGTTATGGCTACACCTTC.

The V gene is TRBV12-5, the J gene TRBJ2-3, with unresolved D. Trimming removed 5 bases from V and 5 bases from J, with 20 bases in between. The CDR3 is 16 amino acids. Germline loops: CDR1 LGHNT, CDR2 FRNRAP. Written as DNA, the CDR3 is TGTGCTAGTGGTCTTCGAAACGGGTCACTGGGAGATACGCAGTATTTT. Its translation is CASGLRNGSLGDTQYF.

The V gene is TRBV7-9, the J gene TRBJ2-2; a weak D match, TRBD2 (5 bases). The CDR3 contains 14 residues. V shed 8 bases and J shed 1 base, with 11 bases lying between them. Germline assignment: CDR1 SEHNR and CDR2 FQNEAQ (reference sequence). CDR3 sequence (DNA): TGTGCCAGCGTCCGCAGCGGGAACACCGGGGAGCTGTTTTTT. It translates to CASVRSGNTGELFF. The full variable domain, in which reference TRBV7-9 and TRBJ2-2 provide the parts outside the CDR3, is DTGVSQNPRHKITKRGQNVTFRCDPISEHNRLYWYRQTLGQGPEFLTYFQNEAQLEKSRLLSDRFSAERPKGSFSTLEIQRTEQGDSAMYLCASVRSGNTGELFFGEGSRLTVL.

This chain connects TRBV30 to TRBJ2-1; TRBD2 aligns across 7 bases. Germline assignment: CDR1 GTSNPN and CDR2 SVGIG (reference sequence). The junction had 4 bases not matched to a gene; V was cut back by 0 bases and J by 2 bases. This CDR3 is built from 15 residues. The CDR3 is CAWSVRGSPYNEQFF. The CDR3 DNA follows: TGTGCCTGGAGTGTACGCGGGAGTCCCTACAATGAGCAGTTCTTC.

The chain is built from TRBV6-2 or TRBV6-3 and TRBJ2-5; no reliable D call. With 4 bases removed from V and 5 bases from J, the gap between germline ends came to 11 bases. Per germline, CDR1 MNHEY and CDR2 SVGEGT. The CDR3 is 13 residues long. The CDR3 region is CASSFTDWETQYF. The CDR3 DNA reads TGTGCCAGCAGTTTTACCGACTGGGAGACCCAGTACTTC.

The chain uses TRBV5-4 and TRBJ1-3; D unclear. CDR1 and CDR2 from the germline V gene are SGHNT and YYREEE (reference sequence). This CDR3 region has 14 residues. V was cut by 1 base and J by 4 bases, with 9 bases left in between. The DNA of the CDR3 is TGTGCCAGCAGCTTGAGCGAGGGAGGAAACACCATATATTTT. This sequence encodes CASSLSEGGNTIYF.

The CDR3 spells CATGTDNYEQYF. CDR3 nucleotides: TGTGCCACCGGGACAGACAACTACGAGCAGTACTTC. The rearrangement links TRBV24-1 to TRBJ2-7; TRBD1 aligns across 7 bases. With V trimmed by 9 bases and J by 3 bases, 4 bases remained unmatched. The germline CDR1 and CDR2 sequences are KGHDR and SFDVKD. The length of the CDR3 is 12 residues.

The chain employs TRBV6-1 and TRBJ1-6; possible D gene TRBD1, 5 bases. From germline, CDR1 is MNHNS and CDR2 SASEGT. Trimming left V 1 base short and J 7 bases short, with 11 bases between. CDR3 length: 15 amino acids. The DNA for the CDR3 is TGTGCCAGCAGTGAAGGGAGGGGCTGGAATTCACCCCTCCACTTT. As protein: CASSEGRGWNSPLHF.

The J gene is TRBJ2-1, the V gene TRBV6-4, with D possibly called TRBD1 or TRBD2 (5 bases each). Germline loops: CDR1 MRHNA, CDR2 SNTAGT. The CDR3 has 16 amino acids. Trimming took off 5 bases at V and 3 bases at J, with 17 bases between the two ends. CDR3 residues: CASSRGTGPNYNEQFF. In DNA, the CDR3 is TGTGCCAGCAGTCGGGGTACAGGACCCAACTACAATGAGCAGTTCTTC.

The gene calls are TRBV7-2 and TRBJ2-1, with D possibly TRBD2 on 5 matching bases. Germline values: CDR1 SGHTA, CDR2 FQGNSA. The germline V and J ends were trimmed by 5 bases and 9 bases, with 14 bases remaining between them. The CDR3 is 13 residues long. The CDR3 here is CASSLTSFREQFF. CDR3 bases: TGTGCCAGCAGCCTCACTAGTTTTCGTGAGCAGTTCTTC.

The V call is TRBV9, the J call TRBJ2-3; 10 nucleotides agree with TRBD2. Germline loops: CDR1 SGDLS, CDR2 YYNGEE. Trimming cost V 4 bases and J 3 bases; bases outside gene matches: 8. CDR3 length: 16 residues. The CDR3 DNA sequence: TGTGCCAGCAGCCAGGCTAGCGGGAGTGGTACAGATACGCAGTATTTT. This encodes CASSQASGSGTDTQYF.

The chain links TRBV2 to TRBJ1-5, with D possibly TRBD1 on 6 matching bases. V was clipped by 7 bases and J by 0 bases, with 7 bases between them. CDR3 length: 13 residues. Germline CDR1 SNHLY, CDR2 FYNNEI. CDR3 protein: CASKDSSNQPQHF. The CDR3 coding sequence is TGTGCCAGCAAGGACAGTAGCAATCAGCCCCAGCATTTT.

V gene TRBV6-2 or TRBV6-3 combines with J gene TRBJ2-4; D is possibly TRBD1 (6 bases). Trimming took off 2 bases at V and 2 bases at J, with 7 bases between the two ends. The CDR3 length is 14 residues. Germline lookup yields CDR1 MNHEY and CDR2 SVGEGT. CDR3 protein: CASSYTGTKNIQYF. The CDR3, as DNA: TGTGCCAGCAGTTACACAGGGACCAAAAACATTCAGTACTTC.

The J gene is TRBJ1-4, the V gene TRBV7-8, with D hard to call. Trimming shortened V by 2 bases and J by 0 bases, and 4 bases separated the two germline ends. Germline CDR1 SGHVS, CDR2 FQNEAQ. The CDR3 loop spans 14 amino acids. This CDR3 is CASSLWTTNEKLFF. The CDR3 nucleotides are TGTGCCAGCAGCTTATGGACAACTAATGAAAAACTGTTTTTT.

This sequence joins TRBV6-4 and TRBJ1-5; 10 bases are shared with TRBD1. Germline V gene lookup returns CDR1 MRHNA and CDR2 SNTAGT. J gave up 4 bases and V 5 bases, and 5 bases lay outside the gene matches. The CDR3 is 15 residues long. The CDR3 sequence is CASSPGQGGNQPQHF. The CDR3 nucleotides read TGTGCCAGCAGTCCCGGACAGGGGGGTAATCAGCCCCAGCATTTT.

This chain uses TRBV9 with TRBJ2-1; 13 bases match TRBD2. Germline CDR1 reads SGDLS; CDR2 reads YYNGEE. This CDR3 spans 15 amino acids. The J segment lost 7 bases and the V segment lost 4 bases, leaving 5 bases of the junction unmatched. CDR3 sequence: CASSKGTSGANEQFF. The CDR3 DNA sequence: TGTGCCAGCAGCAAAGGGACTAGCGGGGCGAATGAGCAGTTCTTC.

The chain has TRBV19 and TRBJ1-5; D might be TRBD1 (6 bases). The CDR3 spans 13 residues. Trimming shortened V by 7 bases and J by 3 bases, and 10 bases separated the two germline ends. CDR1 is LNHDA and CDR2 is SQIVND in the germline V gene (reference sequence). CDR3 residues: CASKDRPNQPQHF. The CDR3 DNA sequence: TGTGCCAGTAAGGACAGACCCAATCAGCCCCAGCATTTT.

The V and J genes are TRBV5-4 and TRBJ1-1; D gene ambiguous. The CDR3 is made up of 13 amino acids. The germline V and J ends were trimmed by 3 bases and 1 base, with 7 bases remaining between them. Germline assignment: CDR1 SGHNT and CDR2 YYREEE (reference sequence). The CDR3 bases are TGTGCCAGCAGCTGGGGAAAGAACACTGAAGCTTTCTTT. Translation gives CASSWGKNTEAFF.

The CDR3 coding sequence is TGTGCCAGCAGTGACCGACTAGCGGGAGGGGATGAGCAGTTCTTC. The encoded protein is CASSDRLAGGDEQFF. The V call is TRBV6-4, the J call TRBJ2-1; 14 bases are a match to TRBD2. The J segment lost 8 bases and the V segment lost 2 bases, leaving 2 bases of the junction unmatched. Germline CDR1 MRHNA, CDR2 SNTAGT. This CDR3 contains 15 residues.